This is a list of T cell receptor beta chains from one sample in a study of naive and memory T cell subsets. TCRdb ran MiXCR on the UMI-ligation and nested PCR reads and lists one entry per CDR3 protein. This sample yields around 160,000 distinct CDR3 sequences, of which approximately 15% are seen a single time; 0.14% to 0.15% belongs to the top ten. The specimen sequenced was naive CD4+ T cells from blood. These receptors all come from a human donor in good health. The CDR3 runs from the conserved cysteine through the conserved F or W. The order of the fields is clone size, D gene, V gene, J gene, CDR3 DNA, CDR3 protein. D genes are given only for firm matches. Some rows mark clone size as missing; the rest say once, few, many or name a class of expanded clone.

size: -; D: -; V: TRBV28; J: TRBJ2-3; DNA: TGTGCCAGCAGCCAGCCGACTACTCGTACGCAGTATTTT; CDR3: CASSQPTTRTQYF
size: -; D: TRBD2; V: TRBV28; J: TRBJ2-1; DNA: TGTGCCAGCAAGGAGCAGACTAGCGGGAGGGGGAATGAGCAGTTCTTC; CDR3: CASKEQTSGRGNEQFF
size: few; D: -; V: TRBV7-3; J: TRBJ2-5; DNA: TGTGCCAGCAGCTACAATGGCGGGGCGGAGACCCAGTACTTC; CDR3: CASSYNGGAETQYF
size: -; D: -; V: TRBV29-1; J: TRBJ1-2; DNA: TGCAGCGTTGAATCAGGGGTGGCGGGCTACACCTTC; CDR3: CSVESGVAGYTF
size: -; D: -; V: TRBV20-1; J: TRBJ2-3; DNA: TGCAGTGCTCCTGGGGGCACAGATACGCAGTATTTT; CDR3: CSAPGGTDTQYF
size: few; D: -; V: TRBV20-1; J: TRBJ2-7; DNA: TGCAGTGCTAGAGATAGACGTGCTTACGAGCAGTACTTC; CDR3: CSARDRRAYEQYF
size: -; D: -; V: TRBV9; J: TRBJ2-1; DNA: TGTGCCAGCAACCCCCTGGGGGTGGATGAGCAGTTCTTC; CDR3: CASNPLGVDEQFF
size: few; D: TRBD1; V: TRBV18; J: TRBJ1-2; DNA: TGTGCCAGCTCACTGGACAGGGGGCCTAACTATGGCTACACCTTC; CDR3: CASSLDRGPNYGYTF
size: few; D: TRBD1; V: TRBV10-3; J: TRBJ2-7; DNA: TGTGCCATCAGCGTCACCGGGACAGGGGGCGTGTTAGAGCAGTACTTC; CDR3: CAISVTGTGGVLEQYF
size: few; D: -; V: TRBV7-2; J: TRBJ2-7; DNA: TGTGCCAGCAGCTTAGGCGCCAGGGGGGACGAGCAGTACTTC; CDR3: CASSLGARGDEQYF
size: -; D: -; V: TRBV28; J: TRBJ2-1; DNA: TGTGCCAGCAGTTTACTCGGATCCCAAGGGCAGTTCTTC; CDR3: CASSLLGSQGQFF
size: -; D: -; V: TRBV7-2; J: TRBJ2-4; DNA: TGTGCCAGCAGCCGAGACAGAGGAGAAAACATTCAGTACTTC; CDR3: CASSRDRGENIQYF
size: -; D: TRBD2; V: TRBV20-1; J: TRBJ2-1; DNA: TGCAGTGCTAGCCCGGGACTAGCGGATGAGCAGTTCTTC; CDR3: CSASPGLADEQFF
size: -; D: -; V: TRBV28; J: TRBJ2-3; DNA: TGTGCCAGGATCTACTCTAGCGCCACAGATACGCAGTATTTT; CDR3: CARIYSSATDTQYF
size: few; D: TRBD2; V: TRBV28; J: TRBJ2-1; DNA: TGTGCCAGCAGCTCCCCCGGACTAGCGGGATACAATGAGCAGTTCTTC; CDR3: CASSSPGLAGYNEQFF
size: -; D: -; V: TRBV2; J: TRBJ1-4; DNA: TGTGCCAGCAGACAGCAAGGTGGTGAAAAACTGTTTTTT; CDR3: CASRQQGGEKLFF
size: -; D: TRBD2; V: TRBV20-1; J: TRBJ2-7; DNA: TGCAGTGCTAAAACTAGCGGGGGGGCCTACGAGCAGTACTTC; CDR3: CSAKTSGGAYEQYF
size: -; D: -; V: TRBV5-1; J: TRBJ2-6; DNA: TGCGCCAGCAGCTTGATCTCTGGGGCCAACGTCCTGACTTTC; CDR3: CASSLISGANVLTF
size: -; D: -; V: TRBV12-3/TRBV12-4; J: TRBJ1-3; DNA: TGTGCCAGCAGTTTAGCAGTCGGAAACACCATATATTTT; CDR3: CASSLAVGNTIYF
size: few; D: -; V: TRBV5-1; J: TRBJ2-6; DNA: TGCGCCAGCAGCTTGTCGGAGGGGGCCCGCTCTGGGGCCAACGTCCTGACTTTC; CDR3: CASSLSEGARSGANVLTF
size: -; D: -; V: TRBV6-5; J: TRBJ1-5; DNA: TGTGCCAGCAGCCGACAGGAAAATCAGCCCCAGCATTTT; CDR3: CASSRQENQPQHF
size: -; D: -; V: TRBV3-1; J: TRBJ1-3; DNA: TGTGCCAGCAGCCCGCGCTCTGGAAACACCATATATTTT; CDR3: CASSPRSGNTIYF
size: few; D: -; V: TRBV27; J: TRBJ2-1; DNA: TGTGCCAGCGGACGGGGCTCCTACAATGAGCAGTTCTTC; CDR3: CASGRGSYNEQFF
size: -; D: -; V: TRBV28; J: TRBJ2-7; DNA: TGTGCCAGCATAGCGCAGGGAACCTACGAGCAGTACTTC; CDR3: CASIAQGTYEQYF
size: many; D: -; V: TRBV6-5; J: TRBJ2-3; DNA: TGTGCCAGCAGTTACCAGGGGCTGTTGACAGATACGCAGTATTTT; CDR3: CASSYQGLLTDTQYF
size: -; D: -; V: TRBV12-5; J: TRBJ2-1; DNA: TGTGCTAGTGGGAGCGGCGGATACAATGAGCAGTTCTTC; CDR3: CASGSGGYNEQFF
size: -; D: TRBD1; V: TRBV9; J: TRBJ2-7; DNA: TGTGCCAGCAGCGTACAGGACAGGGCTAGCTCCTACGAGCAGTACTTC; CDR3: CASSVQDRASSYEQYF
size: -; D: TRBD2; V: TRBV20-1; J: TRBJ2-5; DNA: TGCAGTGCTAGGAGCGGGAGAACCCAGTACTTC; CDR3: CSARSGRTQYF
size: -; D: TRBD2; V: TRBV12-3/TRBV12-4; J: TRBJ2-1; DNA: TGTGCCAGCAGTCTGGGAGCGGGAGTCAACAATGAGCAGTTCTTC; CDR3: CASSLGAGVNNEQFF
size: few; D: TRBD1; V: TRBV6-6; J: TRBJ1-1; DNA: TGTGCCAGCAGTTACGCCCCCGACAGGGTAGGGATCGGAACGGGGAACACTGAAGCTTTCTTT; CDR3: CASSYAPDRVGIGTGNTEAFF
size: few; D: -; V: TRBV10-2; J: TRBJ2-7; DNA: TGCGCCAGCAGTGAGTCTACATTAAAGGGGGAGCAGTACTTC; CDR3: CASSESTLKGEQYF
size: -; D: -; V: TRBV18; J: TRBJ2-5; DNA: TGTGCCAGCTCACCAGCTTACGAGACCCAGTACTTC; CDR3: CASSPAYETQYF
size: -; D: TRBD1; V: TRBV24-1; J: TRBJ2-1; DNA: TGTGCCACCAGTGATTTGCAAAGGGTACCGGGACAGGGATTCGCGGGAGTTCTTGAGCAGTTCTTC; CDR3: CATSDLQRVPGQGFAGVLEQFF
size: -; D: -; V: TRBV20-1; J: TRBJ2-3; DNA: TGCAGTGCTGCCGGAGATACGCAGTATTTT; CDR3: CSAAGDTQYF
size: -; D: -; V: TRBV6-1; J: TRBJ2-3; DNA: TGTGCCAGCAGTGTAATGGGGGGTAGCACAGATACGCAGTATTTT; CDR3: CASSVMGGSTDTQYF
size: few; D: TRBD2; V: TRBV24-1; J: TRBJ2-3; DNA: TGTGCCACCAGTGATTTGCGAGCGGGAGGGGCAGATACGCAGTATTTT; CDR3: CATSDLRAGGADTQYF
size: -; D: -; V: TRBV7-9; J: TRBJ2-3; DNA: TGTGCCAGCAGCTTCGGACCTCCGAGGACAGATACGCAGTATTTT; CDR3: CASSFGPPRTDTQYF
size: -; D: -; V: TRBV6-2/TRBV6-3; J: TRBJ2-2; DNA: TGTGCCAGCAGTTCCGACATTGCCACCGGGGAGCTGTTTTTT; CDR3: CASSSDIATGELFF
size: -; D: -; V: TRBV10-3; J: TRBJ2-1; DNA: TGTGCCATAATGGACAGACCGCCTTTCGATGAGCAGTTCTTC; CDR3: CAIMDRPPFDEQFF
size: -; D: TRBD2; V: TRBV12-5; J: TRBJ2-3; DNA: TGTGCTAGTGCCCTACGCCCTCCGGGACTAGCTGCAGATACGCAGTATTTT; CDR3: CASALRPPGLAADTQYF
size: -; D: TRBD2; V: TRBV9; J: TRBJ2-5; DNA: TGTGCCAGCAGCGTAACTAGCGGGGAAGAGACCCAGTACTTC; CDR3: CASSVTSGEETQYF
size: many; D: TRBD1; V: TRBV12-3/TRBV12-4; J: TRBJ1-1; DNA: TGTGCCAGCAGTTCCGGTCCCGGGACAGAGATGAACACTGAAGCTTTCTTT; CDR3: CASSSGPGTEMNTEAFF
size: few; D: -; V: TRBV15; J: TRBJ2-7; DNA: TGTGCCACCAGCAGAGATACAGCCTACGAGCAGTACTTC; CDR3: CATSRDTAYEQYF
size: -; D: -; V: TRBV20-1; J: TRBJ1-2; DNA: TGCAGTGCTAGAGACGGGAACTATGGCTACACCTTC; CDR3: CSARDGNYGYTF
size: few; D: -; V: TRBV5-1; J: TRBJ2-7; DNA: TGCGCCAGCAGCTCCCGACTGGCTGCCTACGAGCAGTACTTC; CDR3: CASSSRLAAYEQYF
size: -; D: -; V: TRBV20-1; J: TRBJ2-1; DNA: TGCAGTGTCGTCCAAGCGGGTTCCTCCTACAATGAGCAGTTCTTC; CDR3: CSVVQAGSSYNEQFF